These T cell receptor beta chains were read from a single sample in a study of control samples from healthy donors and cancer patients. Profiling relied on immunoSEQ multiplex PCR, and the TCRdb table lists in-frame clones only, not all of them. The data hold some 51,000 clones, with roughly 90% observed a single time. Sample: blood. The receptors here all came from a man aged 50-60 years in good health. The CDR3 runs from the conserved cysteine through the conserved F or W. Fields, in order: J gene, V gene, clone size, D gene, CDR3 protein. The D gene is left open where the match is weak. Clone sizes are given selectively: once, few, many, or a class where the clone is expanded.

TRBJ1-1 | TRBV7-2 | once | NA | CASSLVGDSEAFF
TRBJ1-6 | TRBV28 | NA | TRBD1 | CASNWDRNSPLHF
TRBJ2-5 | TRBV25-1 | NA | TRBD1 | CASSAALGTGQETQYF
TRBJ2-7 | TRBV7-8 | NA | TRBD1 | CASRLDRGAYEQYF
TRBJ2-7 | TRBV9 | once | NA | CASSVEEVPYEQYF
TRBJ1-1 | TRBV28 | NA | NA | CASRLVQGTNTEAFF
TRBJ2-1 | TRBV6-2/TRBV6-3 | NA | TRBD1 | CASSTGRGTGQKEQFF
TRBJ2-5 | TRBV18 | once | NA | CASSPGGSQETQYF
TRBJ2-1 | TRBV29-1 | NA | TRBD2 | CSVPAGEDNEQFF
TRBJ2-3 | TRBV10-3 | NA | TRBD2 | CAIREALVAGKGDTQYF
TRBJ2-7 | TRBV6-5 | NA | NA | CASSLRTGVAYEQYF
TRBJ1-6 | TRBV19 | once | TRBD1 | CASSTDRANSPLHF
TRBJ1-6 | TRBV10-3 | NA | TRBD1 | CATRPGTENSPLHF
TRBJ1-1 | TRBV6-5 | NA | NA | CASSFLGLVNTEAFF
TRBJ1-5 | TRBV18 | NA | TRBD1 | CASSPEDRGEPQHF
TRBJ2-7 | TRBV7-8 | once | NA | CASSQASRGSYEQYF
TRBJ2-3 | TRBV28 | NA | NA | CASSLAGARTDTQYF
TRBJ1-6 | TRBV7-9 | NA | TRBD1 | CASSLSFGDSYNSPLHF
TRBJ1-4 | TRBV28 | NA | NA | CASSLLIQGPNEKLFF
TRBJ2-2 | TRBV2 | NA | TRBD2 | CASGTSGNTGELFF
TRBJ2-1 | TRBV30 | NA | NA | CAWSVGLDNEQFF
TRBJ2-3 | TRBV14 | NA | NA | CASSPTTGADTQYF
TRBJ1-1 | TRBV6-5 | NA | NA | CASSYGTLNTEAFF
TRBJ1-1 | TRBV5-1 | NA | NA | CASSYSEGGNTEAFF
TRBJ2-5 | TRBV28 | NA | TRBD2 | CASSFAGGPETQYF
TRBJ2-3 | TRBV9 | NA | TRBD1 | CASSHDTGGTDTQYF
TRBJ1-5 | TRBV28 | NA | NA | CASSLYASLVPQHF
TRBJ2-1 | TRBV16 | NA | NA | CASSQQVTPRNQQFF
TRBJ2-3 | TRBV28 | NA | TRBD2 | CASRIAGPTDTQYF
TRBJ1-3 | TRBV27 | NA | NA | CASSLTPGVSGNTIYF
TRBJ1-2 | TRBV28 | NA | NA | CALGDGANYGYTF
TRBJ2-1 | TRBV28 | NA | NA | CASSLADEQFF
TRBJ2-5 | TRBV6-5 | NA | NA | CASSQGSQETQYF
TRBJ2-5 | TRBV2 | NA | NA | CASSGMETQYF
TRBJ1-5 | TRBV2 | NA | NA | CASSEDRAISNQPQHF
TRBJ2-3 | TRBV3-1/TRBV3-2 | NA | TRBD2 | CASSQAILLAGGRGQYF